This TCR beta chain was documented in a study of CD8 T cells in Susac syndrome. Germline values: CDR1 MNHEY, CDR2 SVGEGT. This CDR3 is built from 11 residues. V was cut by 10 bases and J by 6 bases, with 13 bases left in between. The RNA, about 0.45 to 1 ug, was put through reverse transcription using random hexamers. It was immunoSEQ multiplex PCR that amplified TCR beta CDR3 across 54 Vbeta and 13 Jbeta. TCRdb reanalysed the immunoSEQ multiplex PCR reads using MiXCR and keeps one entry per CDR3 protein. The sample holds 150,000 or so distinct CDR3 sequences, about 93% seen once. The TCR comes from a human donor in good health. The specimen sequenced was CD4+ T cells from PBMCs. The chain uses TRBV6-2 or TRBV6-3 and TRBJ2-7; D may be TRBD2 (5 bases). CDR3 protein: CATSRRGEQYF. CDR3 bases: TGTGCCACTTCCAGACGGGGCGAGCAGTACTTC.